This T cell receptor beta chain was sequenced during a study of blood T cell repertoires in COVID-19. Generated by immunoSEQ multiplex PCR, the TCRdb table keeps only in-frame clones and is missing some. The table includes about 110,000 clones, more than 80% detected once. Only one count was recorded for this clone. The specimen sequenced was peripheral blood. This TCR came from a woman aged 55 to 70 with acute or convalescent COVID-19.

The CDR3 sequence: CASSAEREAATDTQYF. CDR3 bases: TGCGCCAGCAGCGCGGAGCGGGAGGCAGCCACAGATACGCAGTATTTT. The genes are TRBV5-1 and TRBJ2-3; 9 bases are a match to TRBD2. V lost 4 bases to trimming and J lost 2 bases; unmatched junction nucleotides: 8. The CDR3 has 16 residues. Germline CDR1 reads SGHRS; CDR2 reads YFSETQ.